This TCR beta chain emerged from a study of blood T cell repertoires in COVID-19. Across the study: Acute and convalescent COVID-19 samples came from the United States, Italy and Spain.

V gave up 8 bases and J gave up 5 bases; unmatched junction bases: 3. CDR3 length: 13 amino acids. CDR1 and CDR2 from the germline V gene are SNHLY and FYNNEI. Profiled with immunoSEQ multiplex PCR; TCRdb holds only in-frame clones, not every one. Here the sample spans around 180,000 clones, 86% being singletons. The sample comprised PBMCs or T cells enriched from blood (not recorded which). This chain uses TRBV2 with TRBJ1-6; TRBD1 matches 7 bases. The receptor comes from a woman aged 30 to 39 who had recovered from COVID-19. The CDR3 bases are TGTGCCAGCGGACAGGAAAATAATTCACCCCTCCACTTT. Protein: CASGQENNSPLHF. The full variable domain, in which reference TRBV2 and TRBJ1-6 provide the parts outside the CDR3, is EPEVTQTPSHQVTQMGQEVILRCVPISNHLYFYWYRQILGQKVEFLVSFYNNEISEKSEIFDDQFSVERPDGSNFTLKIRSTKLEDSAMYFCASGQENNSPLHFGNGTRLTVT.